One and the same sample provided the 5 T cell receptor delta chains below, sequenced in a study of gamma-delta chains in newborns, infants, children. TCRdb reanalyzed the reads using CATT. The sample has roughly 6,000 delta-chain clones, roughly 2% seen once. Sequencing was performed on blood. These receptors all stem from a child who was a newborn, infant or young child, either healthy, febrile or measles-vaccinated (not recorded which).

This clone counts as medium-sized. Other DNA sequences in the sample encode the same CDR3. The chain employs TRDV1 and TRDJ1; 9 bases agree with TRDD3. From germline, CDR1 is TSWWSYY and CDR2 QGS. Trimming removed 0 bases from V and 0 bases from J; junction bases left unmatched: 14. CDR3 size: 20 residues. CDR3 sequence (DNA): TGTGCTCTTGGGGAACTATCATTGATGCCGGGGGATACTGACACCGATAAACTCATCTTT. It encodes CALGELSLMPGDTDTDKLIF.

To note about this clone: This DNA translates differently at residue 6 from the TCRdb protein, which is that of a much larger clone; a read error is likely, and the protein shown is the DNA's own translation. This chain links TRDV2 with TRDJ3, with 10 bases identical to TRDD3. Germline V gene lookup returns CDR1 GEAIGNYY and CDR2 EKD. V lost 0 bases and J lost 0; bases outside the gene matches: 4. This CDR3 has 19 residues. The CDR3 region is CACDTILGDSSWDTRQMFF. The CDR3 nucleotides read TGTGCCTGTGACACCATACTGGGGGATTCCTCCTGGGACACCCGACAGATGTTTTTC.

In this sample, this clone turned up a few times. This DNA's translation differs at residue 14 from TCRdb's protein, which comes from a much larger clone; a read error is likely, and the protein shown is translated from the DNA. The rearrangement links TRDV2 to TRDJ2, with 11 bases identical to TRDD3. The CDR3 loop spans 16 amino acids. In germline, CDR1 is GEAIGNYY, CDR2 EKD. The CDR3 DNA follows: TGTGCCTGTGACACTCTGGGGGATACTTTGACAGCACAACCCTTCTTT. Amino acids: CACDTLGDTLTAQPFF.

This clone was observed a few times. The V call is TRDV2, the J call TRDJ3, with TRDD3 matching 12 bases. The V gene's germline CDR1 is GEAIGNYY and CDR2 EKD. The CDR3 covers 20 residues. J gave up 0 bases and V 3 bases, and 8 bases lay outside the gene matches. CDR3 sequence (DNA): TGTGCCTGTGACTCCGGCTGGGGGATACGGAGCTCCTGGGACACCCGACAGATGTTTTTC. Translation: CACDSGWGIRSSWDTRQMFF.

For this clone: Just one base apart from a much larger clone, this may be a read error. The rearrangement joins TRDV2 to TRDJ3; 13 nucleotides align to TRDD3. The germline V gene has CDR1 GEAIGNYY and CDR2 EKD. V shed 3 bases and J 0 bases; nucleotides not matched to a gene: 7. The CDR3 has 20 amino acids. The CDR3 spells CACDRVLGDTSSWDTRQMFF. The CDR3 DNA reads TGTGCCTGTGACCGCGTACTGGGGGATACGAGCTCCTGGGACACCCGACAGATGTTTTTC.